This entry concerns a single T cell receptor (beta chain). The antigen is not known. Sequenced by immunoSEQ multiplex PCR; TCRdb stores in-frame clones only, minus some. The sample consists of over 150,000 clones, around 90% of them appearing once. This sample was taken from a study of T cell responses to AZD1222 COVID-19 vaccine. Study as a whole: The study pooled second doses at about 4 or about 12 weeks. The study's findings and limits: Repertoires were obtained solely post-peak T cell response. Clonal diversity may have been underestimated in mostly white British donors.

The specimen comprised peripheral blood, sampled on day 0 of AZD1222 vaccination. This TCR was sampled from an adult in good health.

The CDR3 region is CASSPDPRGAGNTIYF. CDR3 sequence (DNA): TGTGCCAGCAGCCCCGACCCCAGGGGCGCTGGAAACACCATATATTTT. The chain links TRBV9 to TRBJ1-3, with TRBD1 as a possible D gene (6 bases). This CDR3 spans 16 amino acids. Germline CDR1 is SGDLS and CDR2 is YYNGEE. With 4 bases removed from V and 2 bases from J, the gap between germline ends came to 16 bases. Filled out from reference TRBV9 and TRBJ1-3, the complete variable domain reads DSGVTQTPKHLITATGQRVTLRCSPRSGDLSVYWYQQSLDQGLQFLIQYYNGEERAKGNILERFSAQQFPDLHSELNLSSLELGDSALYFCASSPDPRGAGNTIYFGEGSWLTVV.